This section outlines one T cell receptor beta chain sequence together with its context. The sample is drawn from a study of blood T cell repertoires in COVID-19. Study in general: COVID-19 samples from acute and convalescent phases originated in the United States, Italy and Spain. PBMCs, B-cell-depleted T cells, or T cells were the source of the cDNA or gDNA that made up the material.

Germline loops: CDR1 SQVTM, CDR2 ANQGSEA. This CDR3 is built from 11 residues. Trimming removed 3 bases at V and 3 bases at J, with 6 bases between. Some clones are missing from TCRdb's copy, which holds only in-frame ones; the method was immunoSEQ multiplex PCR. The sample includes tens of thousands of clones, about four fifths of them seen just once. This sequence was found in a human donor in a cohort sampled during active COVID-19. This chain uses TRBV29-1 with TRBJ2-7, with D possibly TRBD2 on 6 matching bases. The sequencing sample was made of peripheral blood. This CDR3 is CSVEGGYEQYF. Written as DNA, the CDR3 is TGCAGCGTTGAGGGGGGCTACGAGCAGTACTTC.